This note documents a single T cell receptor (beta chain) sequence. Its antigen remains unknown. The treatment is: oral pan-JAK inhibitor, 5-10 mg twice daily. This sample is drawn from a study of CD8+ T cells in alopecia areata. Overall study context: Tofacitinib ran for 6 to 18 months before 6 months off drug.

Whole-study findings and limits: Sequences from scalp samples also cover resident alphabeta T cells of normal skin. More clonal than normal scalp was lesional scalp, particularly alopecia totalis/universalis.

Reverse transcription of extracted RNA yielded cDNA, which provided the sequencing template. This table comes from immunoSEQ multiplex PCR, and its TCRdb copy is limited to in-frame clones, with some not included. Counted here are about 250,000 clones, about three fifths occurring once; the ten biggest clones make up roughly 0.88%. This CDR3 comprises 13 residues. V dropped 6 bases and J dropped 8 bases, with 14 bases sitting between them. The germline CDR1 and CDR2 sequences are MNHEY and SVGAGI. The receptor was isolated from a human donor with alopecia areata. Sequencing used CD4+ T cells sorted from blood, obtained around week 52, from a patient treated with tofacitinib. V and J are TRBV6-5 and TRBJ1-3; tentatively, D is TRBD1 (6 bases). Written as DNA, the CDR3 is TGTGCCAGCAGCCTTGTCAGGGGCGACACCATATATTTT. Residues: CASSLVRGDTIYF.